These 16 T cell receptor beta chains came from one sample sequenced in a study of neurological immune-mediated disorders (dated by TCRdb to between 2019 and 2020). Receptors were amplified or captured by 5' RACE. Sequenced on an Illumina HiSeq 2500. In TCRdb, the public reads were trimmed at Q25 with fastp and aligned with MiXCR, with productive beta chains retained. For every CDR3 protein sequence, its rows merge into one entry that carries the most common genes and DNA. The sample records approximately 31,000 distinct CDR3 sequences, under 6% of which are singletons. The ten largest clones take up more than 20% of the sample. The source material was PBMCs. The receptors here all came from a man younger than 30 in good health.

This clonotype appeared many times. This chain joins TRBV7-2 and TRBJ1-3; 9 bases line up with TRBD1. V trimming: 5 bases; J trimming: 3 bases; junction bases outside the gene matches: 2. The CDR3 totals 14 residues. Per germline, CDR1 SGHTA and CDR2 FQGNSA. DNA for the CDR3: TGTGCCAGCAGCGGGGACAGGGTTGGAAACACCATATATTTT. It yields the protein CASSGDRVGNTIYF. Supplemented by reference TRBV7-2 and TRBJ1-3, the full variable domain reads GAGVSQSPSNKVTEKGKDVELRCDPISGHTALYWYRQSLGQGLEFLIYFQGNSAPDKSGLPSDRFSAERTGGSVSTLTIQRTQQEDSAVYLCASSGDRVGNTIYFGEGSWLTVV.

In this sample, this clonotype turned up many times. This sequence joins TRBV3-1 and TRBJ1-2, with unresolved D. The ends were cut back, 6 bases at V and 3 bases at J, with 11 bases in the middle. Germline V CDR1 and CDR2: LGHDT, YNNKEL (reference sequence). The CDR3 length is 13 residues. In DNA, the CDR3 is TGTGCCAGCAGTCCGCGGGGAGACTATGGCTACACCTTC. Its translation is CASSPRGDYGYTF.

The CDR3 DNA is TGTGCCAGCAGTTTCCCGGACGATAGCACAGATACGCAGTATTTT. It is translated as CASSFPDDSTDTQYF. The rearrangement uses TRBV12-3 or TRBV12-4 and TRBJ2-3; D is unclear. Trimming removed 3 bases at V and 0 bases at J, with 10 bases between. The CDR3 sequence is 15 residues long.

This clonotype is medium-sized in the sample. This rearrangement joins TRBV7-6 to TRBJ2-5; unclear D gene. The CDR3 runs to 12 residues. The V and J ends lost 3 bases and 1 base respectively, with 3 bases between them. CDR1 is SGHVS and CDR2 is FNYEAQ in the germline V gene. The CDR3 coding sequence is TGTGCCAGCAGCTTGGTCCAAGAGACCCAGTACTTC. It yields the protein CASSLVQETQYF.

This clonotype came up many times. CDR3 sequence: CSVGTSYEQYF. CDR3 DNA: TGCAGCGTCGGGACCTCCTACGAGCAGTACTTC. The rearrangement links TRBV29-1 to TRBJ2-7; D possibly uses TRBD1 or TRBD2 (5 bases each). This CDR3 has 11 amino acids. Germline CDR1 reads SQVTM; CDR2 reads ANQGSEA. V dropped 6 bases and J dropped 0 bases, with 6 bases sitting between them.

At least ten counts were recorded for this clonotype. The chain has TRBV6-5 and TRBJ1-2; TRBD1 aligns across 7 bases. This CDR3 region has 20 residues. Germline values: CDR1 MNHEY, CDR2 SVGAGI. With V trimmed by 1 base and J by 3 bases, 20 bases remained unmatched. In DNA form, the CDR3 reads TGTGCCAGCAGTTACTTTCCGGTCAATTGGCCGGGACAGCAAGACTATGGCTACACCTTC. Its protein is CASSYFPVNWPGQQDYGYTF.

This clonotype was found many times. The chain is built from TRBV20-1 and TRBJ2-7; 7 nucleotides match TRBD2. The CDR3 contains 13 residues. Germline values: CDR1 DFQATT, CDR2 SNEGSKA (reference sequence). V was clipped by 5 bases and J by 5 bases; unmatched bases: 9. This chain's CDR3 is CSAQTGTTNEQYF. CDR3 coding DNA: TGCAGTGCTCAGACCGGGACTACTAACGAGCAGTACTTC.

The sample holds many counts of this clonotype. This chain connects TRBV7-9 to TRBJ1-1; D gene ambiguous. Between the trimmed V and J ends, which lost 0 bases and 4 bases, there was a span of 6 bases. Germline lookup yields CDR1 SEHNR and CDR2 FQNEAQ (reference sequence). This CDR3 region has 13 residues. The CDR3 coding sequence is TGTGCCAGCAGCTTAGCGGACTTCACTGAAGCTTTCTTT. Translation: CASSLADFTEAFF.

This clonotype was detected many times. The chain combines TRBV9 with TRBJ2-1; 8 bases fit TRBD2. Germline CDR1 SGDLS, CDR2 YYNGEE. Unmatched junction bases numbered 6, after V lost 0 bases and J lost 4 bases. CDR3 length equals 16 residues. The CDR3 loop is CASSVEGAGVYNEQFF. CDR3 nucleotide sequence: TGTGCCAGCAGCGTAGAAGGAGCGGGGGTTTACAATGAGCAGTTCTTC.

This clonotype appeared many times. This chain links TRBV27 with TRBJ2-1; TRBD2 aligns across 8 bases. Germline CDR1 is MNHEY and CDR2 is SMNVEV (reference sequence). CDR3 length: 17 residues. J lost 1 base, V lost 2 bases, and 7 bases had no gene match. The CDR3 nucleotides read TGTGCCAGCAGTTTAATCGGGAGCGGGAGTTCCTACAATGAGCAGTTCTTC. Its protein product is CASSLIGSGSSYNEQFF.

This clonotype was detected many times. V gene TRBV18 combines with J gene TRBJ1-1; D may be TRBD1 (6 bases). The V gene lost 0 bases and the J gene lost 0 bases, with 11 bases spanning the gap. The germline V gene has CDR1 KGHSH and CDR2 LQKENI. CDR3 length equals 16 residues. The DNA of the CDR3 is TGTGCCAGCTCACCACCGGGGGGGCCCATGAACACTGAAGCTTTCTTT. This sequence encodes CASSPPGGPMNTEAFF.

There are many counts of this clonotype. The rearrangement joins TRBV29-1 to TRBJ1-1; D is unclear. The germline CDR1 and CDR2 sequences are SQVTM and ANQGSEA. CDR3 length equals 12 residues. Trimming pared 1 base from V and 5 bases from J, leaving 8 bases between. The DNA of the CDR3 is TGCAGCGTTGAAGTATCAGGAACTGAAGCTTTCTTT. Protein: CSVEVSGTEAFF.

This clonotype was counted many times. The V call is TRBV5-6, the J call TRBJ2-5; D may be TRBD2 (5 bases). The V end was cut by 1 base, the J end by 2 bases, with 9 bases between. The CDR3 length is 14 residues. Germline-derived CDR1 and CDR2 are SGHDT and YYEEEE. CDR3 in amino acids: CASSLRGIQETQYF. CDR3 nucleotides: TGTGCCAGCAGCTTGCGGGGAATTCAAGAGACCCAGTACTTC.

This clonotype occurred many times. The chain employs TRBV7-2 and TRBJ1-2; TRBD1 aligns across 9 bases. The junction had 4 bases not matched to a gene; V was cut back by 1 base and J by 4 bases. Germline V gene sequence: CDR1 SGHTA, CDR2 FQGNSA. The CDR3 runs to 15 residues. CDR3 region: CASSLGQGGSYGYTF. CDR3 nucleotides: TGTGCCAGCAGCTTAGGACAGGGGGGAAGCTATGGCTACACCTTC.

This chain's CDR3 is CASHITRHSYNEQFF. The CDR3 DNA follows: TGTGCAAGTCACATCACAAGGCATTCCTACAATGAGCAGTTCTTC. The chain employs TRBV12-2 and TRBJ2-1. TRBV12-2 is a pseudogene locus. The length of the CDR3 is 15 residues.

This clonotype occurred many times. The chain combines TRBV24-1 with TRBJ2-5, with TRBD2 matching over 14 bases. Germline loops: CDR1 KGHDR, CDR2 SFDVKD. The junction had 11 bases not matched to a gene; V was cut back by 3 bases and J by 3 bases. CDR3 length: 19 amino acids. The CDR3 protein is CATSDPGLAGGTIKETQYF. CDR3 in DNA: TGTGCCACCAGTGATCCCGGACTAGCGGGGGGCACAATAAAAGAGACCCAGTACTTC.